The clone carrying this TCR beta chain was seen a handful of times. What it binds is not known. The germline gives CDR1 DFQATT, CDR2 SNEGSKA (reference sequence). Between the trimmed V and J ends, which lost 0 bases and 1 base, there was a span of 23 bases. The CDR3 is made up of 19 amino acids. This entry belongs to a study of CD8 T cells in ankylosing spondylitis. The study, taken as a whole, reports: What appeared characteristic of ankylosing spondylitis blood was a TCR beta motif of eight highly homologous variants.

TCRdb analysed the 5' RACE reads with MiXCR anew, one entry per CDR3 protein. The top ten hold just over 14% of the sample, which has about 340,000 distinct CDR3 sequences, 6.5% to 10% seen once. Sequencing was done on a sample of blood, either unsorted or a sorted T cell fraction (not recorded which). The J gene is TRBJ2-3, the V gene TRBV20-1; possible D gene TRBD2, 6 bases. The receptor comes from a male donor with ankylosing spondylitis. The CDR3 reads CSARDRERREETGTDTQYF. CDR3 coding DNA: TGCAGTGCTAGAGATCGGGAGCGGAGAGAGGAAACTGGCACAGATACGCAGTATTTT.